This T cell receptor (beta chain) was obtained from a study of shared clonotypes between healthy human individuals. The CDR3 sequence is 13 residues long. V was cut by 2 bases and J by 4 bases, with 8 bases left in between. Per the germline V gene, CDR1 is MNHEY and CDR2 is SMNVEV (reference sequence). Study-wide points: Of the naive CD4 clonotypes, about 5% were shared across several donors. Sequencing depth was predicted to influence how clonotypes are shared among donors.

The method was immunoSEQ multiplex PCR; TCRdb's version includes in-frame clones alone and lacks a portion of them. The sample records roughly 1,500,000 clones, 95% to 99% being singletons. Into CD45RA+ naive and CD45RA-negative memory subsets, the CD4+ cells were split. This clone was recorded once. What it binds is not known. Sample: naive CD4+ T cells sorted from blood. Sample subset: CD45RA+ positively selected. The sequence derives from a young man in good health. The V gene is TRBV27, the J gene TRBJ1-2; possibly TRBD1 for D (5 bases). The CDR3 DNA sequence: TGTGCCAGCAGTTTAAATGGGGCCTATGGCTACACCTTC. Encoded protein: CASSLNGAYGYTF.